The 13 T cell receptor beta chains below all came from one sample that was sequenced in a study of T cells in localized non-small cell lung cancer (dated by TCRdb to about 2020). Library construction relied on the immunoSEQ multiplex PCR assay. Not all clones reach the TCRdb copy of this immuneACCESS table, which keeps in-frame sequences only. Checked studies attribute under half of the gap to unresolved V genes and leave the rest unexplained. The sample contains about 53,000 clones, approximately 83% of them found a single time. Of the sample, about 18% falls within the top ten clones. The sample here was peripheral blood mononuclear cells, taken before any cancer treatment. The origin of the receptors is a man aged 40 to 70 with stage III lung adenocarcinoma.

The sample holds one count of this clone. The chain is built from TRBV13 and TRBJ2-1, with 7 bases matching TRBD2. Germline V CDR1 and CDR2: PRHDT, FYEKMQ (reference sequence). This CDR3 is 13 amino acids long. J lost 5 bases, V lost 4 bases, and 2 bases had no gene match. CDR3 nucleotide sequence: TGTGCCAGCAGCTCCCTAGCGGACAATGAGCAGTTCTTC. Its protein product is CASSSLADNEQFF.

The V call is TRBV7-9, the J call TRBJ1-1; D is undetermined. Deletions cut 5 bases from V and 2 bases from J, with 9 bases between. The length of the CDR3 is 13 residues. Looked up from germline, CDR1 is SEHNR and CDR2 is FQNEAQ (reference sequence). The DNA for the CDR3 is TGTGCCAGCAGCCTCCGAACCAACACTGAAGCTTTCTTT. Translating it yields CASSLRTNTEAFF.

The CDR3 coding sequence is TGTGCCAGCAGCCAACGGACAGGAACCACCGGGGAGCTGTTTTTT. Protein product: CASSQRTGTTGELFF. The chain couples TRBV9 to TRBJ2-2; TRBD1 agrees at 7 bases. From germline, CDR1 is SGDLS and CDR2 YYNGEE. This CDR3 region has 15 residues. V gave up 4 bases and J gave up 4 bases; unmatched junction bases: 7.

The V gene is TRBV10-3, the J gene TRBJ2-2, with TRBD1 as a possible D gene (5 bases). This CDR3 has 19 amino acids. Germline CDR1 is ENHRY and CDR2 is SYGVKD. Trimming pared 6 bases from V and 0 bases from J, leaving 23 bases between. The CDR3 DNA is TGTGCCATCAGGATAAACCAATGGACACCCCACGCGAACACCGGGGAGCTGTTTTTT. It encodes CAIRINQWTPHANTGELFF.

The chain is built from TRBV6-1 and TRBJ2-6, with 7 bases fitting TRBD2. From germline, CDR1 is MNHNS and CDR2 SASEGT. The trim removed 2 bases at V and 1 base at J, leaving 8 bases unmatched. This CDR3 spans 18 amino acids. The CDR3 loop reads CASSEISGRGSGANVLTF. The CDR3 DNA sequence: TGTGCCAGCAGTGAAATTTCGGGGAGGGGATCTGGGGCCAACGTCCTGACTTTC.

This clone has more than one count but fewer than ten. V is TRBV7-9 and J is TRBJ2-1; 11 bases align to TRBD1. Germline V gene lookup returns CDR1 SEHNR and CDR2 FQNEAQ (reference sequence). V lost 0 bases to trimming and J lost 5 bases; unmatched junction nucleotides: 6. CDR3 length equals 17 residues. In DNA form, the CDR3 reads TGTGCCAGCAGCTTAGCCTGGACAGGGGGCTGGAACAATGAGCAGTTCTTC. Translated, it gives CASSLAWTGGWNNEQFF.

The chain links TRBV10-1 to TRBJ2-1; TRBD2 aligns across 8 bases. Looked up from germline, CDR1 is WNHNN and CDR2 is SYGVQD (reference sequence). The V gene end was trimmed by 0 bases and the J gene end by 6 bases; junction bases not matched to a gene: 4. This CDR3 is built from 15 residues. The CDR3 coding sequence is TGCGCCAGCAGTGAGTCTTTGACTAGCGTCAATGAGCAGTTCTTC. This codes for CASSESLTSVNEQFF.

The chain carries TRBV4-1 and TRBJ1-6; D is unresolved. Germline lookup yields CDR1 MGHRA and CDR2 YSYEKL. Trimming pared 0 bases from V and 8 bases from J, leaving 8 bases between. The CDR3 has 14 residues. In DNA, the CDR3 is TGCGCCAGCAGCCAAGAAGTTGGTTATTCACCCCTCCACTTT. Protein: CASSQEVGYSPLHF.

The chain recombines TRBV28 with TRBJ2-7; 9 bases are shared with TRBD1. The CDR3 contains 13 residues. V lost 3 bases to trimming and J lost 3 bases; unmatched junction nucleotides: 0. From germline, CDR1 is MDHEN and CDR2 SYDVKM. CDR3: CASSLGQGYEQYF. The CDR3 bases are TGTGCCAGCAGTTTGGGACAGGGCTACGAGCAGTACTTC.

There are a few counts of this clone. The chain links TRBV25-1 to TRBJ1-4; the D is unclear. V lost 4 bases to trimming and J lost 8 bases, with 11 bases between them. CDR1 is MGHDK, CDR2 SYGVNS, per germline. This CDR3 comprises 13 residues. CDR3 coding DNA: TGTGCCAGCAGTGCTTCCCTAGGGGAAAAACTGTTTTTT. Translation gives CASSASLGEKLFF.

V is TRBV7-2 and J is TRBJ1-1, with D possibly matching TRBD1 (5 bases). The length of the CDR3 is 14 residues. Germline values: CDR1 SGHTA, CDR2 FQGNSA. V lost 6 bases and J lost 6, with 17 bases in between. DNA of the CDR3: TGTGCCAGCAGTCAGGGCTTCGCGAGGGCTGAAGCTTTCTTT. Its protein product is CASSQGFARAEAFF.

The J gene is TRBJ2-3, the V gene TRBV5-1; 8 bases are shared with TRBD2. The germline V gene has CDR1 SGHRS and CDR2 YFSETQ. The CDR3 has 15 residues. The V gene end was trimmed by 2 bases and the J gene end by 0 bases; junction bases not matched to a gene: 2. CDR3 amino acids: CASSLAGVSTDTQYF. DNA of the CDR3: TGCGCCAGCAGCTTAGCGGGGGTTAGCACAGATACGCAGTATTTT. Combining the CDR3 with reference TRBV5-1 and TRBJ2-3 gives the whole variable domain KAGVTQTPRYLIKTRGQQVTLSCSPISGHRSVSWYQQTPGQGLQFLFEYFSETQRNKGNFPGRFSGRQFSNSRSEMNVSTLELGDSALYLCASSLAGVSTDTQYFGPGTRLTVL.

The J gene is TRBJ2-3, the V gene TRBV28; TRBD2 matches 9 bases. The CDR3 runs 15 residues. Trimming took 2 bases from V and 6 from J; bases not matched to a gene: 6. Germline loops: CDR1 MDHEN, CDR2 SYDVKM. CDR3 bases: TGTGCCAGCAGTTTACTCCTAGCGGGAAAGGATACGCAGTATTTT. This translates into CASSLLLAGKDTQYF.